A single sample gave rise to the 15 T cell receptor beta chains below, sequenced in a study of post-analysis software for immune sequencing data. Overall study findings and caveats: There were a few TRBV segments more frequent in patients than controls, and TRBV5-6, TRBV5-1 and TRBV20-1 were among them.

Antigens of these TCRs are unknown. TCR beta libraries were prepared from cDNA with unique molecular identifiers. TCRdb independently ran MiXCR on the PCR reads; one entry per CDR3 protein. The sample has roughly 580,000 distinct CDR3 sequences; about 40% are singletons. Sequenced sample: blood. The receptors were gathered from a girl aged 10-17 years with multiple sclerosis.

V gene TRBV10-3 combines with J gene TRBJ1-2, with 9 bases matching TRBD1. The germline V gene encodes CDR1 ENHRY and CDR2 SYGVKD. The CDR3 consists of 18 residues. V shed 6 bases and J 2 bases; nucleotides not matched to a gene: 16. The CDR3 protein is CAISGPPKQGAPNYGYTF. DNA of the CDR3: TGTGCCATCAGCGGACCGCCTAAACAGGGGGCCCCCAACTATGGCTACACCTTC.

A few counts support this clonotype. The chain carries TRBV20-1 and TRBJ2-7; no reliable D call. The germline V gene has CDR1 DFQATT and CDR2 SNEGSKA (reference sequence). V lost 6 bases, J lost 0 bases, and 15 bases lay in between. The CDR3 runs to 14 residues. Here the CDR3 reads CSATTAFHSYEQYF. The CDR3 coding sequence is TGCAGTGCCACTACAGCATTCCACTCCTACGAGCAGTACTTC.

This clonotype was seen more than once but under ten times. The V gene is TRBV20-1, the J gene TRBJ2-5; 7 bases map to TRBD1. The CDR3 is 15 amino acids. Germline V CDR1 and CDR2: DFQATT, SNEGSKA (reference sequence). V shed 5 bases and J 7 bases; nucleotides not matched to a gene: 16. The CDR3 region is CSAQSHRDSLWTQYF. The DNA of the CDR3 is TGCAGTGCTCAATCCCACCGGGACAGTTTGTGGACCCAGTACTTC.

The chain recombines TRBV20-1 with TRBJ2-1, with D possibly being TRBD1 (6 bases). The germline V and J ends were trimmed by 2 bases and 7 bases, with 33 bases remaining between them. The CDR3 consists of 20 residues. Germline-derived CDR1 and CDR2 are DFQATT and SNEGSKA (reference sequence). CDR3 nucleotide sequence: TGCAGTGCTAGACCGACCCGGCGGCAGGGGATTAGGGCTACTACAAATGAGCAGTTCTTC. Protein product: CSARPTRRQGIRATTNEQFF.

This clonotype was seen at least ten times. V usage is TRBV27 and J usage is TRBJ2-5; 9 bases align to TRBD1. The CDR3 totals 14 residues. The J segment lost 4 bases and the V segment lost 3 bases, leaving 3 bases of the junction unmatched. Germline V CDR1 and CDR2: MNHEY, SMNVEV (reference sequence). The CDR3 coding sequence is TGTGCCAGCAGTTTGGACAGGGGAGTAGAGACCCAGTACTTC. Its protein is CASSLDRGVETQYF.

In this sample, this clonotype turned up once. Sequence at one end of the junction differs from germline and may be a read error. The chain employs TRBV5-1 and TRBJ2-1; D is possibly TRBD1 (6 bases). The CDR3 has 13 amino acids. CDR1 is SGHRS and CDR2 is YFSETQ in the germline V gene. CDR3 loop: CASSFSGTSEEFF. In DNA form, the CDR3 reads TGCGCCAGCAGCTTTTCGGGGACAAGTGAGGAGTTCTTC.

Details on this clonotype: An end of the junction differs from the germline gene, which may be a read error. The CDR3 sequence is CANSLVGTKSSYNEQFF. The CDR3 DNA is TGTGCCAACAGCTTAGTAGGGACCAAGAGCTCCTACAATGAGCAGTTCTTC. V gene TRBV7-2 combines with J gene TRBJ2-1; D could derive from TRBD1 or TRBD2 (5 bases each). This CDR3 has 17 amino acids. The germline V gene encodes CDR1 SGHTA and CDR2 FQGNSA.

The CDR3 loop is CASSARTGVFNNEQFF. CDR3 DNA: TGTGCCAGCAGCGCCCGGACAGGGGTGTTCAACAATGAGCAGTTCTTC. The chain is built from TRBV11-2 and TRBJ2-1; 9 bases are shared with TRBD1. Per the germline V gene, CDR1 is SGHAT and CDR2 is FQNNGV. The CDR3 runs 16 residues. The ends lost 5 bases at V and 5 bases at J; junction bases unmatched: 10.

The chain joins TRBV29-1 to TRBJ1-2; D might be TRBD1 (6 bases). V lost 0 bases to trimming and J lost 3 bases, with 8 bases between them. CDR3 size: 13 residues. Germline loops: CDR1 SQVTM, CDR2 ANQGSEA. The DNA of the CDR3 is TGCAGCGTTGAAGAGGCAGGGGACTATGGCTACACCTTC. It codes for CSVEEAGDYGYTF.

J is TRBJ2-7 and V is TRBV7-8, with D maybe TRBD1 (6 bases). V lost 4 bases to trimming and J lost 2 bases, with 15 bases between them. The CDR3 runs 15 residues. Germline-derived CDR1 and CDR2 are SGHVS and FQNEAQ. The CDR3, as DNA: TGTGCCAGCAGCTCCCCGGCCCAGGGGACCTACGAGCAGTACTTC. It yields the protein CASSSPAQGTYEQYF.

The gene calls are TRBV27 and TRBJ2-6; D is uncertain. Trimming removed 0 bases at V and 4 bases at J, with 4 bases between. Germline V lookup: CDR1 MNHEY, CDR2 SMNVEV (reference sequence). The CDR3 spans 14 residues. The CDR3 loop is CASSLSAGANVLTF. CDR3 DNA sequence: TGTGCCAGCAGTTTATCGGCGGGGGCCAACGTCCTGACTTTC.

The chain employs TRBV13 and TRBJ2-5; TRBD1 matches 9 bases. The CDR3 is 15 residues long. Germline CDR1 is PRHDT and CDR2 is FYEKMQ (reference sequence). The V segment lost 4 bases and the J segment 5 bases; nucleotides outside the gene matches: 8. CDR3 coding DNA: TGTGCCAGCAGCTCCGAACTCACAGGGGGCGAGACCCAGTACTTC. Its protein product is CASSSELTGGETQYF.

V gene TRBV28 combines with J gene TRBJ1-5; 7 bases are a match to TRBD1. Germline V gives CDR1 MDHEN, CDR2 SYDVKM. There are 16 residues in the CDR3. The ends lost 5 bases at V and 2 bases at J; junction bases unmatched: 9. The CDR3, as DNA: TGTGCCAGCAGTCCTCAGACAGGGTTGGGCAATCAGCCCCAGCATTTT. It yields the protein CASSPQTGLGNQPQHF.

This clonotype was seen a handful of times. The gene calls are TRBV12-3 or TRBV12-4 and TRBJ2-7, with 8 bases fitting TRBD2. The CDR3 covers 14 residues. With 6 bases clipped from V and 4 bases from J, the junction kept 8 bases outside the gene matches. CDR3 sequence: CASRESGSFYEQYF. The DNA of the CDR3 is TGTGCCAGCAGAGAAAGCGGGAGTTTTTACGAGCAGTACTTC.

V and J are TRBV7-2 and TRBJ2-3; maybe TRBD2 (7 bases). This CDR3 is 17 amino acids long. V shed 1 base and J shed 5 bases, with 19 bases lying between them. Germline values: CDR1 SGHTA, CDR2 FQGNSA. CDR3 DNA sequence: TGTGCCAGCAGCTTAGACGGGGCCGGGGGGCGCGAAGATACGCAGTATTTT. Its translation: CASSLDGAGGREDTQYF.